This TCR beta chain comes out of a study of blood T cell repertoires in COVID-19. The overall study: Researchers got acute and convalescent COVID-19 samples from the United States, Italy and Spain. The analysed material was cDNA or gDNA that came from T cells, B-cell-depleted T cells, or PBMCs.

Authors' processing steps: Counts of nucleated cells, estimated from reference gene primer amplification, were obtained. Clones were sequenced by immunoSEQ multiplex PCR, and TCRdb holds only the in-frame ones, with some missing. V and J calls plus clone size are reproduced from that table; the DNA served to infer D and trimming. Here the sample spans 250,000 to 300,000 clones, roughly nine tenths being singletons. With V trimmed by 5 bases and J by 6 bases, 6 bases remained unmatched. This CDR3 region has 13 residues. Germline V lookup: CDR1 SGHAT, CDR2 FQNNGV. This chain uses TRBV11-2 with TRBJ1-1; 7 bases map to TRBD1. This clonotype was obtained from a woman between 35 and 50 years old who had recovered from COVID-19. The sample comprised PBMCs or T cells enriched from blood (not recorded which). For the CDR3, the DNA is TGTGCCAGCAGCGCCAGGGGGGTTCCTGAAGCTTTCTTT. The encoded protein is CASSARGVPEAFF.